The rows below give T cell receptor beta chains drawn from one sample of a study of long-term antiretroviral therapy in people with HIV. The repertoire was sequenced with immunoSEQ multiplex PCR; TCRdb's copy has only in-frame clones and lacks some. Of roughly 16,000 clones in the sample, about 95% were seen once. The sequencing used unsorted PBMCs, collected less than 11 years after starting antiretroviral therapy. The receptors originated from a man under 40 with HIV. Both conserved end residues are trimmed from each CDR3. Each record gives: clone size, V gene, J gene, CDR3 protein. Clone size is stated in some rows and not others, as once, few, many or a class when expanded.

NA	TRBV27	TRBJ2-7	ASSYPGYEQY
few	TRBV5-1	TRBJ1-1	ASSGSTENTEAF
once	TRBV9	TRBJ1-3	ASSPQSGVHTIY
NA	TRBV28	TRBJ2-1	ASSPLVGGQRQF
NA	TRBV28	TRBJ2-3	ASSSLRQGFTDTQY
NA	TRBV5-1	TRBJ2-5	ASSYRRNQETQY
few	TRBV2	TRBJ1-5	ASTSYGGQPQH
NA	TRBV13	TRBJ1-4	ASSLRAVNEEKLF
NA	TRBV29-1	TRBJ1-5	SAGGSNQPQH
NA	TRBV11-2	TRBJ2-3	ASSPARTRTDTQY
NA	TRBV6-6	TRBJ2-7	ASSRTSGSREQY
NA	TRBV28	TRBJ1-5	ASSWGDNQPQH
NA	TRBV2	TRBJ2-6	ASSEALGQGVFGANVLT
NA	TRBV27	TRBJ2-6	ASKPGTGVSGANVLT
NA	TRBV7-9	TRBJ1-3	ASSFSPNGDTIY
NA	TRBV11-3	TRBJ2-3	ASSPGTSGGAGTDTQY
NA	TRBV6-6	TRBJ1-4	ATGRGSGEKLF
NA	TRBV7-8	TRBJ1-1	ASSLSGASVAF
NA	TRBV19	TRBJ2-1	ASKQGSSYNEQF